In this sample, the clone carrying this T cell receptor (beta chain) is medium-sized. Its antigen remains unknown. The data were taken from a study of T-cell reconstitution after alpha-beta-depleted transplantation in children. The CDR3 consists of 15 residues. V shed 5 bases and J shed 7 bases, with 15 bases lying between them. Construction of the TCRbeta library involved unique molecular identifiers. Each CDR3 protein is one row after TCRdb ran MiXCR on the PCR reads. The table includes approximately 18,000 distinct CDR3 sequences, around 5.1% detected once. Study-wide points: From surviving recipient T cells and thymic progenitors came the high day-60 TCRbeta diversity observed in some patients. Expanded graft clones, several hundred of them, were reportedly the source of alpha-beta T cells about two months after transplant. When one year had passed after transplant, most T-cell counts and diversity came from newly produced T cells.

The chain joins TRBV12-3 or TRBV12-4 to TRBJ1-6; TRBD1 might be the D (5 bases). The sample here was PBMCs, taken before TCRalphabeta/CD19-depleted stem cell transplant. This TCR was sampled from a boy aged 5-17 years with acute lymphoblastic leukemia, due to receive a stem cell transplant. The CDR3 sequence: CASSLHGGSNSPLHF. The CDR3 bases are TGTGCCAGCAGTCTCCATGGGGGAAGCAATTCACCCCTCCACTTT.